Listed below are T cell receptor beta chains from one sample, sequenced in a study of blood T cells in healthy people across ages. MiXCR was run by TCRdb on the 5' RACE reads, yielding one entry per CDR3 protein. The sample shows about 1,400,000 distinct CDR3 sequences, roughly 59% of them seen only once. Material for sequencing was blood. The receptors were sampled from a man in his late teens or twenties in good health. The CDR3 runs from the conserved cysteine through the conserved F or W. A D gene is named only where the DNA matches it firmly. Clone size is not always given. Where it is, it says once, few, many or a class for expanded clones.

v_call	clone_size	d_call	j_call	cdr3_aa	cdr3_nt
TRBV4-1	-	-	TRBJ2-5	CASSPGHYLQETQYF	TGCGCCAGCAGCCCCGGACACTATCTACAAGAGACCCAGTACTTC
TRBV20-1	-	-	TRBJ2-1	CSAGQGVLLSSYNEQFF	TGCAGTGCTGGCCAAGGAGTGCTTCTAAGCTCCTACAATGAGCAGTTCTTC
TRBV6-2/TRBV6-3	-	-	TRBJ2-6	CASRLDRGWTGANVLTF	TGTGCCAGCAGACTAGACAGAGGCTGGACTGGGGCCAACGTCCTGACTTTC
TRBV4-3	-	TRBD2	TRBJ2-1	CASSQRLAGAQGEQFF	TGCGCCAGCAGCCAACGACTAGCGGGGGCGCAGGGAGAGCAGTTCTTC
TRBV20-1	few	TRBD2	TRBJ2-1	CSARGGLAGGSYNEQFF	TGCAGTGCTCGCGGCGGGCTAGCGGGGGGCAGTTACAATGAGCAGTTCTTC
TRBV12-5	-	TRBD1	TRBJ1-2	CASGYSGTAYGYTF	TGTGCTAGTGGTTACTCCGGGACAGCCTATGGCTACACCTTC
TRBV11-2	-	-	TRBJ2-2	CASSLQASGAGELFF	TGTGCCAGCAGCCTCCAAGCTTCAGGGGCCGGGGAGCTGTTTTTT
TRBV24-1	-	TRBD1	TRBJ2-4	CATSDFRRQGGMAKNIQYF	TGTGCCACCAGTGATTTTCGCCGACAGGGGGGTATGGCCAAAAACATTCAGTACTTC
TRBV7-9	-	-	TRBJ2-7	CAGSLDLQSYEQYF	TGTGCCGGCAGCTTAGATCTGCAAAGCTACGAGCAGTACTTC
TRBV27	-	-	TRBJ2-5	CASSLLQNQETQYF	TGTGCCAGCAGTTTATTGCAGAACCAAGAGACCCAGTACTTC
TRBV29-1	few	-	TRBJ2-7	CSVEEGLHEQYF	TGCAGCGTTGAGGAGGGGTTGCACGAGCAGTACTTC
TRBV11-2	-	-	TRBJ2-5	CASSLGLRLREQETQYF	TGTGCCAGCAGCCTAGGCCTCAGATTGAGAGAACAAGAGACCCAGTACTTC
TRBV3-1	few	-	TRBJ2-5	CASSPDQGTQYF	TGTGCCAGCAGCCCTGATCAGGGGACCCAGTACTTC
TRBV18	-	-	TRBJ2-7	CASSPWRGSYEQYF	TGTGCCAGCTCACCCTGGAGAGGTTCCTACGAGCAGTACTTC
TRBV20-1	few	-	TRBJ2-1	CSARDPMRTETVYNEQFF	TGCAGTGCTAGAGATCCCATGAGGACCGAGACAGTCTACAATGAGCAGTTCTTC
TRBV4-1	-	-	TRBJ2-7	CASSQDVVYGGNFYEQYF	TGCGCCAGCAGCCAAGATGTGGTCTACGGGGGAAACTTCTACGAGCAGTACTTC
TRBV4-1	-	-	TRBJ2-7	CASSPAGTASSYEQYF	TGCGCCAGCAGCCCGGCCGGGACGGCGAGCTCCTACGAGCAGTACTTC
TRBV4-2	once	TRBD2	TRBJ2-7	CASSPTAGYEQYF	TGTGCCAGCAGCCCGACAGCGGGATACGAGCAGTACTTC
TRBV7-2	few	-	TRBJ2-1	CASSSYPNNEQFF	TGTGCCAGCAGCTCCTACCCAAACAATGAGCAGTTCTTC
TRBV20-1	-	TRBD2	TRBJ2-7	CSARDGTSGEETKYF	TGCAGTGCTAGAGATGGGACTAGCGGGGAAGAGACCAAGTACTTC
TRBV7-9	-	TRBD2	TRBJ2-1	CASSPTSGALNEQFF	TGTGCCAGCAGCCCCACTAGCGGGGCGCTCAATGAGCAGTTCTTC
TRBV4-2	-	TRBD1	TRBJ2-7	CASSPIQGGPYEQYF	TGTGCCAGCAGCCCTATACAGGGGGGACCCTACGAGCAGTACTTC